This record concerns one T cell receptor (beta chain) sequence. Per the original data handling: Estimated nucleated cell counts came from reference gene primer amplification. Produced via immunoSEQ multiplex PCR; TCRdb's table is partial and in-frame only. D and trimming were read from the DNA, whereas the V and J calls and clone size are those reported in that table. Of about 240,000 clones in the sample, 75% to 85% were seen once. This sample stems from a study of blood T cell repertoires in COVID-19. Overall study context: COVID-19 samples collected from the United States, Italy and Spain covered acute and convalescent phases.

V was trimmed by 3 bases and J by 6 bases, leaving 11 bases between them. The V gene's germline CDR1 is MRHNA and CDR2 SNTAGT. CDR3 size: 14 residues. The genes are TRBV6-4 and TRBJ2-2, with D perhaps TRBD2 (5 bases). The receptor was derived from a human donor in a cohort sampled during active COVID-19. Input material: peripheral blood. In DNA, the CDR3 is TGTGCCAGCAGTGAAACTAGTGGGGCCGGGGAGCTGTTTTTT. This sequence encodes CASSETSGAGELFF.